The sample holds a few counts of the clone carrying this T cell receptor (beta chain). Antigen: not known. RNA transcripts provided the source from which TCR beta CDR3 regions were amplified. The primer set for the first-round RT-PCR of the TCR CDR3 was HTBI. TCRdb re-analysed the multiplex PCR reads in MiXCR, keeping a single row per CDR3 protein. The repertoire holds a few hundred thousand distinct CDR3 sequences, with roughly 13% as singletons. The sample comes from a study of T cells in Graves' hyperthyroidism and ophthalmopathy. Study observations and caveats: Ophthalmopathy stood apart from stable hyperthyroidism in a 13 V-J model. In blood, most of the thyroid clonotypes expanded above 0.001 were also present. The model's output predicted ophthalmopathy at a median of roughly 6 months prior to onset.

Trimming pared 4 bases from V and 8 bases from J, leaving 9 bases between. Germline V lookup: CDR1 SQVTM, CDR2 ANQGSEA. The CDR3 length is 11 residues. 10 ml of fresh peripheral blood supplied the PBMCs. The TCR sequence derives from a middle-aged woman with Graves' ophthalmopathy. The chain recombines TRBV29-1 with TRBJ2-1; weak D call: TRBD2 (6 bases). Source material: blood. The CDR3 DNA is TGCAGCGTTGGCAGGGAGGATGAGCAGTTCTTC. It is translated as CSVGREDEQFF.